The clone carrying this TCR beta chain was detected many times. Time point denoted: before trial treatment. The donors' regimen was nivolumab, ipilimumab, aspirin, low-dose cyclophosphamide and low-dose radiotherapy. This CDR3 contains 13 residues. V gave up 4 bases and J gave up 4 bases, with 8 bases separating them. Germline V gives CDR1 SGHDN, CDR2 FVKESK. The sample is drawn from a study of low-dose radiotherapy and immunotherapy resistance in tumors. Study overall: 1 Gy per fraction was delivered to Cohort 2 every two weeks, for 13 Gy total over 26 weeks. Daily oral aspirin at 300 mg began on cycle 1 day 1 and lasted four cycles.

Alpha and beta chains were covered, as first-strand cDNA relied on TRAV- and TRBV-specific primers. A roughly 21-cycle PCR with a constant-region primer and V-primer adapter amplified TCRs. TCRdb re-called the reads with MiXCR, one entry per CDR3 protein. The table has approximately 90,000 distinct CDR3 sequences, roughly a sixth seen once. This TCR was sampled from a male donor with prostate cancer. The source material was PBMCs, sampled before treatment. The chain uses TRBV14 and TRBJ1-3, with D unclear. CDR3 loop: CASSPIFGNTIYF. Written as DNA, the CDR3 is TGTGCCAGCAGCCCAATATTCGGAAACACCATATATTTT. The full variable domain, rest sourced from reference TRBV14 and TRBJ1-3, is EAGVTQFPSHSVIEKGQTVTLRCDPISGHDNLYWYRRVMGKEIKFLLHFVKESKQDESGMPNNRFLAERTGGTYSTLKVQPAELEDSGVYFCASSPIFGNTIYFGEGSWLTVV.